One and the same sample provided the 8 T cell receptor beta chains below, sequenced in a study of blood T cell repertoires in COVID-19. Libraries were prepared by immunoSEQ multiplex PCR; TCRdb keeps only in-frame clonotypes and omits some of them. The sample includes approximately 140,000 clones, roughly 84% of them seen just once. Sample: peripheral blood. The receptors derive from a woman at least 80 years old with acute or convalescent COVID-19.

For the CDR3, the DNA is TGTGCCAGCAGTTACCCGAGAAGCTCCTACAATGAGCAGTTCTTC. The encoded protein is CASSYPRSSYNEQFF. V and J are TRBV6-5 and TRBJ2-1; no firm D call. This CDR3 is 15 amino acids long. Germline CDR1 MNHEY, CDR2 SVGAGI. V gave up 2 bases and J gave up 0 bases, with 8 bases separating them.

This chain joins TRBV5-6 and TRBJ2-1; 10 nucleotides line up with TRBD1. The CDR3 consists of 15 residues. Per germline, CDR1 SGHDT and CDR2 YYEEEE. V gave up 1 base and J gave up 4 bases; unmatched junction bases: 2. This CDR3 is CASSLLGQGYNEQFF. In DNA, the CDR3 is TGTGCCAGCAGCTTGTTGGGACAGGGGTACAATGAGCAGTTCTTC.

J is TRBJ1-6 and V is TRBV7-2; D is unresolved. This CDR3 has 15 residues. Trimming took 5 bases from V and 4 from J, leaving 12 bases between them. CDR1 is SGHTA, CDR2 FQGNSA, per germline. DNA of the CDR3: TGTGCCAGCAGCCCACAGACGGGATATAATTCACCCCTCCACTTT. It specifies CASSPQTGYNSPLHF.

The chain links TRBV7-8 to TRBJ2-7; no clear D. V lost 3 bases to trimming and J lost 1 base, with 7 bases between them. From germline, CDR1 is SGHVS and CDR2 FQNEAQ. The CDR3 loop spans 13 amino acids. The CDR3 DNA is TGTGCCAGCAGCTTTACAGAGTCCTACGAGCAGTACTTC. Translation: CASSFTESYEQYF.

The chain uses TRBV7-2 and TRBJ2-2; 7 nucleotides agree with TRBD2. The germline V gene has CDR1 SGHTA and CDR2 FQGNSA. J gave up 0 bases and V 5 bases, and 3 bases lay outside the gene matches. The CDR3 loop spans 15 amino acids. CDR3 nucleotides: TGTGCCAGCAGCCGGGACTATGCGAACACCGGGGAGCTGTTTTTT. Translating gives CASSRDYANTGELFF.

J is TRBJ2-5 and V is TRBV2; 9 bases are a match to TRBD2. V was pared by 3 bases and J by 5 bases, with 1 base of the junction left unmatched. The germline V gene encodes CDR1 SNHLY and CDR2 FYNNEI. The CDR3 is 13 residues long. This CDR3 reads CASSDGTSETQYF. DNA of the CDR3: TGTGCCAGCAGTGACGGGACTAGCGAGACCCAGTACTTC. The whole variable domain, remainder taken from reference TRBV2 and TRBJ2-5, is EPEVTQTPSHQVTQMGQEVILRCVPISNHLYFYWYRQILGQKVEFLVSFYNNEISEKSEIFDDQFSVERPDGSNFTLKIRSTKLEDSAMYFCASSDGTSETQYFGPGTRLLVL.

The chain has TRBV4-3 and TRBJ2-1, with 15 bases aligning to TRBD2. The CDR3 runs to 19 residues. Trimming took 3 bases from V and 7 from J; bases not matched to a gene: 13. CDR1 is LGHNA and CDR2 is YSLEER in the germline V gene. CDR3 nucleotide sequence: TGCGCCAGCAGCCATAGGACAGGCGGACTAGCGGGAGGGTTTAATGAGCAGTTCTTC. Translation: CASSHRTGGLAGGFNEQFF.

V usage is TRBV7-9 and J usage is TRBJ2-5; the match to TRBD1 covers 10 bases. V was pared by 5 bases and J by 3 bases, with 9 bases of the junction left unmatched. The CDR3 contains 16 residues. Germline CDR1 SEHNR, CDR2 FQNEAQ (reference sequence). For the CDR3, the DNA is TGTGCCAGCAGCCCTCTTCCGGGACAGGGGAAAGAGACCCAGTACTTC. Its protein product is CASSPLPGQGKETQYF.